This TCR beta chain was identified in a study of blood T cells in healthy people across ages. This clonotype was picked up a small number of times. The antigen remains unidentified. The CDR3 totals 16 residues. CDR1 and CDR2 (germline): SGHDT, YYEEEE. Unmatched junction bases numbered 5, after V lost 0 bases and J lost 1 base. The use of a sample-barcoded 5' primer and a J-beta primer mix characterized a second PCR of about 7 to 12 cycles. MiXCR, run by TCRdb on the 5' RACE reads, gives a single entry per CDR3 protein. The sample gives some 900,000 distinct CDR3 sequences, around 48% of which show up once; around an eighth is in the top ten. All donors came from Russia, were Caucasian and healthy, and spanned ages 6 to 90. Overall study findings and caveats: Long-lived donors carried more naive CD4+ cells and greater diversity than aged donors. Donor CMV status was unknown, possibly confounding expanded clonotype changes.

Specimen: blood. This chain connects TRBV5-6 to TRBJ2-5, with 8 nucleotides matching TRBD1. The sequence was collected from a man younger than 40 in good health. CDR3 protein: CASSLVGQGGQETQYF. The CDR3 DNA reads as TGTGCCAGCAGCTTGGTCGGACAGGGAGGCCAAGAGACCCAGTACTTC.